Sequencing of this T cell receptor beta chain was carried out in a study of Ad26.COV2.S vaccination and SARS-CoV-2 variants. Some clones are missing from TCRdb's copy, which holds only in-frame ones; the method was immunoSEQ multiplex PCR. Of about 680,000 clones in the sample, roughly 90% were seen once. Germline CDR1 and CDR2: SGHRS and YFSETQ. This CDR3 region has 15 residues. V was cut by 0 bases and J by 5 bases, with 14 bases left in between. Treatment denoted: roughly 18 received Ad26.COV2.S at low or high dose, single or two shots; about 5 received placebo; per-sample allocation not given. Following the first vaccine or placebo injection, samples were taken on day 63. An adult of 18-55 years in Boston served as donor. Vaccination used an Ad26 vector expressing Wuhan-strain SARS-CoV-2 spike.

The sequence derives from a person aged 18-65 years who received the Ad26.COV2.S COVID-19 vaccine or a placebo. The specimen was peripheral blood, collected in a trial of Ad26.COV2.S vaccine versus placebo. V is TRBV5-1 and J is TRBJ2-5, with a tentative D call TRBD1 (6 bases). CDR3 protein: CASSLGDTGPETQYF. The CDR3 bases are TGCGCCAGCAGCTTGGGGGACACCGGGCCGGAGACCCAGTACTTC.